The clone carrying this T cell receptor beta chain has a count of ten or more. Antigen specificity is unknown. The related graft donor's blood sample was taken on the day of bone marrow donation. Germline CDR1 PRHDT, CDR2 FYEKMQ (reference sequence). J gave up 6 bases and V 6 bases, and 14 bases lay outside the gene matches. The CDR3 covers 18 residues. Measured with immunoSEQ multiplex PCR; TCRdb has only the in-frame clones, and not every one. The sample has around 34,000 clones, none seen only once. The source of the sample is a study of T cells after posttransplantation cyclophosphamide. Broader study findings: Donor-recipient repertoire similarity was low at 1-2 months, rising over year one. Blood and skin or GI T cell repertoires showed limited TRB overlap. After PTCy, TRB diversity resembled that of CNI/methotrexate controls.

The TCR sequence derives from a woman aged 50 to 65 in good health and a related stem cell transplant donor. Input material: PBMCs. V usage is TRBV13 and J usage is TRBJ2-1, with 13 nucleotides matching TRBD2. The CDR3 DNA follows: TGTGCCAGCAGTCTTCCCGGGACTAGCGGGATTGGGAGCAATGAGCAGTTCTTC. This sequence encodes CASSLPGTSGIGSNEQFF.